The rows below give T cell receptor beta chains drawn from one sample of a study of vaccination and CD4 T cells after COVID-19. No antigen has been assigned to these receptors. One entry per CDR3 protein, called by TCRdb with MiXCR from the PCR reads. The sample has 10,000 to 13,000 distinct CDR3 sequences; roughly 28% are singletons. The specimen was CD4+ T cells from blood, cultured in vitro. The receptors here all came from a human donor who had recovered from COVID-19. Each CDR3 is given with its conserved first and last residue. A D gene is named only where the DNA matches it firmly. Not every row has a clone size; where given, it reads once, few, many or a size class.

v_gene	d_gene	abundance	j_gene	CDR3nt	CDR3aa
TRBV5-1	NA	NA	TRBJ2-5	TGCGCCAGCAGCTTGGCCCGGACTCCAGGAGGAGAGACCCAGTACTTC	CASSLARTPGGETQYF
TRBV6-5	NA	NA	TRBJ2-5	TGTGCCAGCAGTTCGACAGGGAGGAAAGAGACCCAGTACTTC	CASSSTGRKETQYF
TRBV10-1	TRBD2	NA	TRBJ2-7	TGCGCCAGCAGTGGTAAGAGCGGGAGACGCGACGAGCAGTACTTC	CASSGKSGRRDEQYF
TRBV5-5	NA	NA	TRBJ1-1	TGTGCCAGCAGCTTATCTTTAGGTCAGAACACTGAAGCTTTCTTT	CASSLSLGQNTEAFF
TRBV10-3	NA	NA	TRBJ2-7	TGTGCCATCAGTGACCACAGGTCCCGCTCCTACGAGCAGTACTTC	CAISDHRSRSYEQYF
TRBV6-2/TRBV6-3	TRBD2	NA	TRBJ2-3	TGTGCCAGCAGTTACACTAGCGGGAGCACAGATACGCAGTATTTT	CASSYTSGSTDTQYF
TRBV5-1	NA	NA	TRBJ2-7	TGCGCCAGCAGCATGGAGGGTGCCTACGAGCAGTACTTC	CASSMEGAYEQYF
TRBV2	NA	few	TRBJ2-3	TGTGCCAGGGCAGTAGATACGCAGTATTTT	CARAVDTQYF
TRBV5-4	NA	few	TRBJ2-5	TGTGCCAGCAGCCAAGGATCCCCAAAAGAGACCCAGTACTTC	CASSQGSPKETQYF
TRBV6-4	TRBD2	NA	TRBJ2-1	TGTGCCAGCAGTGACGGGGGGGCCTACAATGAGCAGTTCTTC	CASSDGGAYNEQFF
TRBV7-3	NA	few	TRBJ1-6	TGTGCCAGCAGCGCGGACGGACAGAGAGGATCACCCCTCCACTTT	CASSADGQRGSPLHF
TRBV25-1	NA	NA	TRBJ2-1	TGTGCCAGCACAGGGTTGAATGAGCAGTTCTTC	CASTGLNEQFF
TRBV20-1	NA	few	TRBJ2-3	TGCAGTGCTCCTCGGGACTCGGGTACGCAGTATTTT	CSAPRDSGTQYF
TRBV6-5	TRBD2	few	TRBJ2-7	TGTGCCAGCAGTTACTCGATGCCGGGGGAGGGCGAGCAGTACTTC	CASSYSMPGEGEQYF
TRBV25-1	TRBD2	NA	TRBJ2-5	TGTGCCAGCAGTGAACTAGCGGGAGGGGGGACCCAGTACTTC	CASSELAGGGTQYF
TRBV5-5	NA	few	TRBJ2-7	TGTGCCAGCAGCTTTCTCTACAGTCAGGACGAGCAGTACTTC	CASSFLYSQDEQYF
TRBV6-2/TRBV6-3	NA	few	TRBJ1-1	TGTGCCAGCAGACCACAGGTATTCACTGAAGCTTTCTTT	CASRPQVFTEAFF
TRBV6-1	TRBD2	NA	TRBJ2-1	TGTGCCAGCAGTCCCGGGACTAGCGGGGGGGCTACCTACAATGAGCAGTTCTTC	CASSPGTSGGATYNEQFF
TRBV7-9	NA	NA	TRBJ1-1	TGTGCCAGCAGCCCACGGTTGGGGACGAACACTGAAGCTTTCTTT	CASSPRLGTNTEAFF
TRBV6-1	TRBD1	NA	TRBJ1-6	TGTGCCAGCAGTCGGACAGGGGGCGACGGTTCACCCCTCCACTTT	CASSRTGGDGSPLHF
TRBV7-2	TRBD2	NA	TRBJ2-1	TGTGCCAGCAGCTTGCTAGCGGGGATCGATGAGCAGTTCTTC	CASSLLAGIDEQFF
TRBV12-3/TRBV12-4	NA	NA	TRBJ2-7	TGTGCCAGCAGTAACGGGGAACGGGGCCCCTTTGGGGAGCAGTACTTC	CASSNGERGPFGEQYF
TRBV20-1	TRBD2	few	TRBJ2-1	TGCAGTGCGGCGGGAGTAGGTAATGAGCAGTTCTTC	CSAAGVGNEQFF
TRBV6-2/TRBV6-3	NA	NA	TRBJ2-1	TGTGCCAGCAGTTACGGGGCTAAGGTGGATGAGCAGTTCTTC	CASSYGAKVDEQFF
TRBV5-1	NA	few	TRBJ1-6	TGCGCCAGCAGCTTACAGGGTAGCAATTCACCCCTCCACTTT	CASSLQGSNSPLHF
TRBV6-5	NA	few	TRBJ2-3	TGTGCCAGCAGTTATAGGAGCACAGATACGCAGTATTTT	CASSYRSTDTQYF
TRBV5-8	NA	medium-sized	TRBJ1-1	TGTGCCAGCAGCGCCAAGGGGCTGAACACTGAAGCTTTCTTT	CASSAKGLNTEAFF
TRBV12-3/TRBV12-4	NA	NA	TRBJ1-1	TGTGCCAGCAGTCCCCTGACAGGTCTTAACACTGAAGCTTTCTTT	CASSPLTGLNTEAFF